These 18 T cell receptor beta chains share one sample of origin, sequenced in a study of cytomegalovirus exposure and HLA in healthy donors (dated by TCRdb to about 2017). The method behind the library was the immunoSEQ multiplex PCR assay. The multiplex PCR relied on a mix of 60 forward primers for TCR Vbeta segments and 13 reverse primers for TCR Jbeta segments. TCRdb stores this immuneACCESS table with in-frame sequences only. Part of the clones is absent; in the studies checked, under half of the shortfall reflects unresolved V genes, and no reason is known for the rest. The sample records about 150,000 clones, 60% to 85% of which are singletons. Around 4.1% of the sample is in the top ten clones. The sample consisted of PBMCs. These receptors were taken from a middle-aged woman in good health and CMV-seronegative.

The CDR3 protein is CASTETGSRSYEQYF. In DNA, the CDR3 is TGTGCCAGCACGGAAACAGGGAGCAGGTCCTACGAGCAGTACTTC. The V call is TRBV28, the J call TRBJ2-7, with D possibly being TRBD1 (6 bases). Deletions cut 7 bases from V and 1 base from J, with 17 bases between. The CDR3 has 15 residues. The germline V gene encodes CDR1 MDHEN and CDR2 SYDVKM.

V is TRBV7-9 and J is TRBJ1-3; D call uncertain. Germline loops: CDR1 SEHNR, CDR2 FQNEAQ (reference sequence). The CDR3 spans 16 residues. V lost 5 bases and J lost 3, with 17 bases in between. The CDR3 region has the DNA TGTGCCAGCAGCCCATACCTCCGAGGCCGTGGAAACACCATATATTTT. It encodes CASSPYLRGRGNTIYF.

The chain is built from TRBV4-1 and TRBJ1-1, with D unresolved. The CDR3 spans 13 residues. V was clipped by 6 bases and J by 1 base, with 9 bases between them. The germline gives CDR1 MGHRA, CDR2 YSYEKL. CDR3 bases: TGCGCCAGCAGTCGGGAAGGGAACACTGAAGCTTTCTTT. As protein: CASSREGNTEAFF.

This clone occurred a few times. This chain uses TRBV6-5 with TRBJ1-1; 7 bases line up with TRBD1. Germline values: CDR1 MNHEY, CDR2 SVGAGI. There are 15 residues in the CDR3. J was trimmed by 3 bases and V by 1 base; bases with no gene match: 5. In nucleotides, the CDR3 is TGTGCCAGCAGTTACTTCGGGCAGGGGGACACTGAAGCTTTCTTT. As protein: CASSYFGQGDTEAFF.

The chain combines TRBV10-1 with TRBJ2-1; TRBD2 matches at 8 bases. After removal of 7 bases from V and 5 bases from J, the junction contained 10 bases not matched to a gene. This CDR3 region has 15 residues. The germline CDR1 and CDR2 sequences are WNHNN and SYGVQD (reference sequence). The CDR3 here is CASMSGRAGNNEQFF. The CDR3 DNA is TGCGCCAGCATGAGCGGGAGAGCGGGCAACAATGAGCAGTTCTTC.

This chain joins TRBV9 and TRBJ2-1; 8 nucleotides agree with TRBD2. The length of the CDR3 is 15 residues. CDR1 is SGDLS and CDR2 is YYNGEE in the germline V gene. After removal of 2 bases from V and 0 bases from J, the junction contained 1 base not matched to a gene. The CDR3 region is CASSVSGSSYNEQFF. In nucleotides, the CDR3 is TGTGCCAGCAGCGTCAGCGGGAGCTCCTACAATGAGCAGTTCTTC. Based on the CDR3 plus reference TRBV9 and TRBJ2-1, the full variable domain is DSGVTQTPKHLITATGQRVTLRCSPRSGDLSVYWYQQSLDQGLQFLIQYYNGEERAKGNILERFSAQQFPDLHSELNLSSLELGDSALYFCASSVSGSSYNEQFFGPGTRLTVL.

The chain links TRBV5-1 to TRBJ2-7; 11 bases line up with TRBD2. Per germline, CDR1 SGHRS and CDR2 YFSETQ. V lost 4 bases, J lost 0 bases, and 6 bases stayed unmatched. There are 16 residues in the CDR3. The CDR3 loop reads CASSPGTSGLSYEQYF. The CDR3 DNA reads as TGCGCCAGCAGCCCTGGGACTAGCGGTCTCTCCTACGAGCAGTACTTC.

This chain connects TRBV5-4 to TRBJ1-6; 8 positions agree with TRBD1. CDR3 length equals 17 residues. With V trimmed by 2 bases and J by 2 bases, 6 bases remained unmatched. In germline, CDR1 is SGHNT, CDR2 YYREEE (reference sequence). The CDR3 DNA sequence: TGTGCCAGCAGCTTCGGACAGGGTGGTACCTATAATTCACCCCTCCACTTT. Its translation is CASSFGQGGTYNSPLHF.

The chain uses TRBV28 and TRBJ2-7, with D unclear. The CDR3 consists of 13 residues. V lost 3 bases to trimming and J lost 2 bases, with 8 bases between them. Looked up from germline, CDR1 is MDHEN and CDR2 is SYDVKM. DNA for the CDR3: TGTGCCAGCAGTTTTCTCCTAACCTACGAGCAGTACTTC. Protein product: CASSFLLTYEQYF.

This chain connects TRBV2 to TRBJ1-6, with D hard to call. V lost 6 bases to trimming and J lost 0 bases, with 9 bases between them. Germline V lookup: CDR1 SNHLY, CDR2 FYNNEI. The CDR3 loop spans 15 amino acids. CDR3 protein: CASRRDSSYNSPLHF. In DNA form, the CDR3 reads TGTGCCAGCAGGAGGGATAGCTCCTATAATTCACCCCTCCACTTT.

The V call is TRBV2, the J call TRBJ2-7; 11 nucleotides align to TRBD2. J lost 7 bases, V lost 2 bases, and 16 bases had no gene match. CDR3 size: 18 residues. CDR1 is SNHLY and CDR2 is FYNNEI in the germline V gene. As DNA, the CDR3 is TGTGCCAGCAGTGAACAGGGCTTAGCGGGAGGGCCGTTGAGTGAGCAGTACTTC. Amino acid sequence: CASSEQGLAGGPLSEQYF. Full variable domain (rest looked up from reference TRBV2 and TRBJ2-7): EPEVTQTPSHQVTQMGQEVILRCVPISNHLYFYWYRQILGQKVEFLVSFYNNEISEKSEIFDDQFSVERPDGSNFTLKIRSTKLEDSAMYFCASSEQGLAGGPLSEQYFGPGTRLTVT.

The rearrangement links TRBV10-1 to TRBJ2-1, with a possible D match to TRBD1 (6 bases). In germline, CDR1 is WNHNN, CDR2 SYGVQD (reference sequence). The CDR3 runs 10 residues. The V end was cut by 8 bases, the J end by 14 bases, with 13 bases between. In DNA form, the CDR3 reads TGCGCCAGCCTGGGGGCGGTTGAGTTCTTC. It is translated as CASLGAVEFF.

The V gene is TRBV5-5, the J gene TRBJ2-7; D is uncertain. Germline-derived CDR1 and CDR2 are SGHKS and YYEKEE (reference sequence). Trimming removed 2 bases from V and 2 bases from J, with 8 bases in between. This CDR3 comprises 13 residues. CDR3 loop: CASSLLPAYEQYF. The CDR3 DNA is TGTGCCAGCAGCTTACTCCCCGCCTACGAGCAGTACTTC.

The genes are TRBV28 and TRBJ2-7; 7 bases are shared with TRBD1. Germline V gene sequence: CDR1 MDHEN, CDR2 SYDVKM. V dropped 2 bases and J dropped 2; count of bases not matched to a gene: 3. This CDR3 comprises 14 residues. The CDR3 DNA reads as TGTGCCAGCAGTTTAGTCGACAGGGCCTACGAGCAGTACTTC. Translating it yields CASSLVDRAYEQYF. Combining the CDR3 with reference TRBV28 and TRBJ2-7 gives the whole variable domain DVKVTQSSRYLVKRTGEKVFLECVQDMDHENMFWYRQDPGLGLRLIYFSYDVKMKEKGDIPEGYSVSREKKERFSLILESASTNQTSMYLCASSLVDRAYEQYFGPGTRLTVT.

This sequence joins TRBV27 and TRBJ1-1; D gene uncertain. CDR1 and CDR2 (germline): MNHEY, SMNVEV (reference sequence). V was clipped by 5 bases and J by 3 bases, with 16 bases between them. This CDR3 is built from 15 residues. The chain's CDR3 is CASSATLSGDTEAFF. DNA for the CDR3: TGTGCCAGCAGTGCCACCCTTAGCGGAGACACTGAAGCTTTCTTT.

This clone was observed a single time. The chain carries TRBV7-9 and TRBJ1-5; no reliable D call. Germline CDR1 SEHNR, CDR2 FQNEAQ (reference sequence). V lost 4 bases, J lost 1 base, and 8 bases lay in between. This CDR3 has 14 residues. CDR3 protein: CASSSGGSNQPQHF. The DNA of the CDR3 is TGTGCCAGCAGCTCGGGTGGGAGCAATCAGCCCCAGCATTTT.

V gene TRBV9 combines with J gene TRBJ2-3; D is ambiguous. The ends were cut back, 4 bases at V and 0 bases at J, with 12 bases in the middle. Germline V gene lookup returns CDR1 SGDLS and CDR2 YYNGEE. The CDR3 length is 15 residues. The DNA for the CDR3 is TGTGCCAGCAGCCCAAACTCCCTAAGCACAGATACGCAGTATTTT. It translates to CASSPNSLSTDTQYF.

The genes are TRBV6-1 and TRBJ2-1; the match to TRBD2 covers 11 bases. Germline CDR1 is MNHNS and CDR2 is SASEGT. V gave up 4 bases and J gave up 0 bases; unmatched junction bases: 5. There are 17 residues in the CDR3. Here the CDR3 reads CASSGLAGGRSYNEQFF. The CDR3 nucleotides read TGTGCCAGCAGTGGTCTAGCGGGAGGTCGCTCCTACAATGAGCAGTTCTTC.